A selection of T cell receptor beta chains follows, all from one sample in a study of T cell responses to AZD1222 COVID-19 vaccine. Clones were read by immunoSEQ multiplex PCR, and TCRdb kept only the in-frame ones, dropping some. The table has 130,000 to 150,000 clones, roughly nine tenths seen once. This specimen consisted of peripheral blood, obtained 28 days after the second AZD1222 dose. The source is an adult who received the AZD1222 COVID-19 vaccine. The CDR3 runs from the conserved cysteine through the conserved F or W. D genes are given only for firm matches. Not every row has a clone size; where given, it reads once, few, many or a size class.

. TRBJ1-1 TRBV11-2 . CASSLAGDTEAFF TGTGCCAGCAGCTTAGCAGGGGACACTGAAGCTTTCTTT
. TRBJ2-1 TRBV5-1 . CASSQGGSYNEQFF TGCGCCAGCAGCCAGGGGGGCTCCTACAATGAGCAGTTCTTC
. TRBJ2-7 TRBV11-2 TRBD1 CASSLGDGQGRYEQYF TGTGCCAGCAGCTTAGGGGATGGACAGGGACGGTACGAGCAGTACTTC
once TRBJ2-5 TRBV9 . CASSVSTGLETQYF TGTGCCAGCAGCGTATCGACAGGCTTAGAGACCCAGTACTTC
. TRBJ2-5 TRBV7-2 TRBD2 CASSFALSGPAYQETQYF TGTGCCAGCAGCTTTGCCCTTAGCGGGCCAGCCTACCAAGAGACCCAGTACTTC
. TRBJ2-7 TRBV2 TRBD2 CASSHPSGRASEQYF TGTGCCAGCAGTCATCCTAGCGGGAGGGCCAGTGAGCAGTACTTC
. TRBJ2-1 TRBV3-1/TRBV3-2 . CASSQDSGSYNEQFF TGTGCCAGCAGCCAGGACTCGGGGAGCTACAATGAGCAGTTCTTC
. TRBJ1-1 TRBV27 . CASSLKLNTEAFF TGTGCCAGCAGCCTTAAACTGAACACTGAAGCTTTCTTT
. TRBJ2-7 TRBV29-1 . CSVPWGAYEQYF TGCAGCGTCCCCTGGGGGGCCTACGAGCAGTACTTC
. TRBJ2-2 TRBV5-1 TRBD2 CASSLVGTSGNPTGELFF TGCGCCAGCAGCTTGGTGGGGACTAGCGGGAATCCCACCGGGGAGCTGTTTTTT
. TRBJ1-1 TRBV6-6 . CASSYTASEAFF TGTGCCAGCAGTTACACAGCCTCTGAAGCTTTCTTT
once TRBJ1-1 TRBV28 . CASSKGGGTEAFF TGTGCCAGCAGTAAGGGCGGGGGCACTGAAGCTTTCTTT
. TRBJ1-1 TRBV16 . CASSQAGYEAFF TGTGCCAGCAGCCAGGCAGGTTATGAAGCTTTCTTT
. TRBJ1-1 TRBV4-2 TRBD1 CASSQDTGGVEAFF TGTGCCAGCAGCCAAGATACAGGGGGAGTTGAAGCTTTCTTT
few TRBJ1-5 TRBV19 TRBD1 CASDFGQGSNQPQHF TGTGCCAGCGACTTTGGACAGGGCAGCAATCAGCCCCAGCATTTT
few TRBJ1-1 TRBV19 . CASSMGRDRSNTEAFF TGTGCCAGTAGTATGGGCCGGGACCGAAGCAACACTGAAGCTTTCTTT
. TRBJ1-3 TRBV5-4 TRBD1 CASSHGTVSSGNTIYF TGTGCCAGCAGCCACGGGACAGTGAGCTCTGGAAACACCATATATTTT
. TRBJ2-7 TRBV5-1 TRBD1 CASSADRAGSYEQYF TGCGCCAGCAGCGCCGACAGGGCTGGGTCCTACGAGCAGTACTTC
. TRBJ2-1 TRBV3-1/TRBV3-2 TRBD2 CASSSRGTYNEQFF TGTGCCAGCAGCTCGCGGGGGACCTACAATGAGCAGTTCTTC
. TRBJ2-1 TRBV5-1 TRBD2 CASSEGLAASNEQFF TGCGCCAGCAGCGAGGGACTAGCGGCGAGCAATGAGCAGTTCTTC
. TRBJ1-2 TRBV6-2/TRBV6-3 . CASSLDGNYGYTF TGTGCCAGCAGCCTGGACGGTAACTATGGCTACACCTTC